A single sample gave rise to the 21 T cell receptor beta chains below, sequenced in a study of blood T cell repertoires in COVID-19. TCRdb's copy holds only in-frame clones and misses some; the assay was immunoSEQ multiplex PCR. The sample consists of approximately 110,000 clones, approximately 81% of them appearing once. The sample consisted of peripheral blood. The source of these receptors is a man older than 75 with COVID-19, enrolled during active disease.

The chain employs TRBV2 and TRBJ1-6; TRBD1 matches 10 bases. Germline V gene lookup returns CDR1 SNHLY and CDR2 FYNNEI. The V and J ends lost 2 bases and 10 bases, in that order; junction bases with no gene match: 5. The CDR3 loop spans 15 amino acids. DNA of the CDR3: TGTGCCAGCAGTGAAATCGGGACAGGGGTGTCACCCCTCCACTTT. This sequence encodes CASSEIGTGVSPLHF. The full variable domain, rest sourced from reference TRBV2 and TRBJ1-6, is EPEVTQTPSHQVTQMGQEVILRCVPISNHLYFYWYRQILGQKVEFLVSFYNNEISEKSEIFDDQFSVERPDGSNFTLKIRSTKLEDSAMYFCASSEIGTGVSPLHFGNGTRLTVT.

The genes are TRBV6-5 and TRBJ1-5; the D is unclear. The CDR3 loop spans 13 amino acids. Trimming stripped 5 bases from V and 11 bases from J, with 16 bases between. Germline V lookup: CDR1 MNHEY, CDR2 SVGAGI. CDR3 protein: CASSLDGSGSQHF. DNA for the CDR3: TGTGCCAGCAGTCTTGACGGGAGTGGGTCCCAGCATTTT.

The chain couples TRBV5-1 to TRBJ2-2, with 7 nucleotides matching TRBD2. The CDR3 is 18 amino acids. Germline CDR1 reads SGHRS; CDR2 reads YFSETQ. J was trimmed by 7 bases and V by 0 bases; bases with no gene match: 15. The chain's CDR3 is CASSLDVQGGSTSGELFF. In DNA, the CDR3 is TGCGCCAGCAGCTTGGATGTCCAGGGAGGGAGCACGAGCGGGGAGCTGTTTTTT.

V gene TRBV6-1 combines with J gene TRBJ2-7, with TRBD2 matching over 13 bases. CDR3 size: 19 residues. The germline gives CDR1 MNHNS, CDR2 SASEGT. V was pared by 0 bases and J by 2 bases, with 10 bases of the junction left unmatched. The CDR3 reads CASSEALRTSGSATYEQYF. CDR3 bases: TGTGCCAGCAGTGAAGCACTGCGGACTAGCGGGAGCGCAACCTACGAGCAGTACTTC.

The CDR3 DNA sequence: TGTGCCAGCAGCTTGGATAGGACTAGCGGGTCTGTGCAGTACTTC. Protein product: CASSLDRTSGSVQYF. The chain couples TRBV5-4 to TRBJ2-7; TRBD2 agrees at 11 bases. The CDR3 length is 15 residues. Germline V gives CDR1 SGHNT, CDR2 YYREEE (reference sequence). V gave up 0 bases and J gave up 9 bases; unmatched junction bases: 8.

The chain uses TRBV28 and TRBJ1-6; a possible D gene is TRBD1 (6 bases). The CDR3 totals 16 residues. CDR1 and CDR2 from the germline V gene are MDHEN and SYDVKM. V lost 6 bases to trimming and J lost 6 bases, with 18 bases between them. The CDR3 DNA follows: TGTGCCAGCAGCCGACACTGGACAGACCTTAATTCACCCCTCCACTTT. As protein: CASSRHWTDLNSPLHF.

This clone was counted only a few times. V and J are TRBV24-1 and TRBJ1-1; 9 nucleotides agree with TRBD1. Per germline, CDR1 KGHDR and CDR2 SFDVKD. Trimming removed 9 bases from V and 1 base from J; junction bases left unmatched: 2. This CDR3 region has 13 residues. CDR3 in amino acids: CATSGQGNTEAFF. As DNA, the CDR3 is TGTGCCACCTCGGGACAGGGGAACACTGAAGCTTTCTTT.

This chain links TRBV6-2 or TRBV6-3 with TRBJ1-1, with D unresolved. The CDR3 loop spans 13 amino acids. V was trimmed by 1 base and J by 1 base, leaving 4 bases between them. Germline CDR1 is MNHEY and CDR2 is SVGEGT. CDR3: CASSYYTNTEAFF. The DNA for the CDR3 is TGTGCCAGCAGTTACTACACGAACACTGAAGCTTTCTTT.

Only a few counts were recorded for this clone. The chain has TRBV30 and TRBJ2-7; D is ambiguous. The CDR3 extends over 11 amino acids. Germline V lookup: CDR1 GTSNPN, CDR2 SVGIG (reference sequence). V lost 5 bases, J lost 1 base, and 6 bases lay in between. The CDR3 region has the DNA TGTGCCTGGTCCAGATCCTACGAGCAGTACTTC. This translates into CAWSRSYEQYF.

V usage is TRBV7-8 and J usage is TRBJ1-1, with D perhaps matching TRBD1 (5 bases). The V gene lost 5 bases and the J gene lost 3 bases, with 22 bases spanning the gap. Germline CDR1 SGHVS, CDR2 FQNEAQ. The CDR3 runs to 17 residues. The CDR3 bases are TGTGCCAGCAGCCCCTCCGCGGGGGTCCCCGGGGACACTGAAGCTTTCTTT. Protein: CASSPSAGVPGDTEAFF. The complete variable domain, with remaining parts taken from reference TRBV7-8 and TRBJ1-1, reads GAGVSQSPRYKVAKRGQDVALRCDPISGHVSLFWYQQALGQGPEFLTYFQNEAQLDKSGLPSDRFFAERPEGSVSTLKIQRTQQEDSAVYLCASSPSAGVPGDTEAFFGQGTRLTVV.

The V gene is TRBV13, the J gene TRBJ2-1, with D maybe TRBD2 (6 bases). The length of the CDR3 is 15 residues. In germline, CDR1 is PRHDT, CDR2 FYEKMQ (reference sequence). V lost 5 bases and J 5 bases, leaving 16 bases between the germline ends. The CDR3 DNA reads as TGTGCCAGCAGCCCCCATAGTACGGGAGACAATGAGCAGTTCTTC. Amino acids: CASSPHSTGDNEQFF. The variable domain in full, completed from reference TRBV13 and TRBJ2-1, reads AAGVIQSPRHLIKEKRETATLKCYPIPRHDTVYWYQQGPGQDPQFLISFYEKMQSDKGSIPDRFSAQQFSDYHSELNMSSLELGDSALYFCASSPHSTGDNEQFFGPGTRLTVL.

The chain is built from TRBV19 and TRBJ2-1; TRBD2 matches 13 bases. The CDR3 loop spans 19 amino acids. The ends lost 3 bases at V and 12 bases at J; junction bases unmatched: 20. Germline V lookup: CDR1 LNHDA, CDR2 SQIVND (reference sequence). CDR3 sequence: CASSILTGVRTSGSQSQFF. DNA for the CDR3: TGTGCCAGTAGTATTCTAACCGGGGTGCGGACTAGCGGGAGTCAATCGCAGTTCTTC.

V gene TRBV11-2 combines with J gene TRBJ2-3, with 9 bases aligning to TRBD1. Trimming cost V 7 bases and J 5 bases; bases outside gene matches: 4. The CDR3 has 13 residues. CDR1 SGHAT and CDR2 FQNNGV come from the germline V gene. CDR3 in amino acids: CASILTGGDTQYF. CDR3 bases: TGTGCCAGCATCCTGACAGGGGGAGATACGCAGTATTTT.

This sequence joins TRBV10-3 and TRBJ2-5; 15 bases line up with TRBD2. V was clipped by 10 bases and J by 3 bases; unmatched bases: 15. Germline V gene data show CDR1 as ENHRY and CDR2 as SYGVKD. The CDR3 totals 18 residues. In DNA, the CDR3 is TGTGCCACGTCTCCGGGACTAGCGGGAGGTATAGGGGAAGAGACCCAGTACTTC. Its translation is CATSPGLAGGIGEETQYF.

V usage is TRBV27 and J usage is TRBJ2-7, with 8 nucleotides matching TRBD2. V was clipped by 4 bases and J by 5 bases; unmatched bases: 10. Germline V lookup: CDR1 MNHEY, CDR2 SMNVEV (reference sequence). The CDR3 consists of 15 residues. As DNA, the CDR3 is TGTGCCAGCAGTTCCTCCGGGACTAGAAGCCACGAGCAGTACTTC. Translating gives CASSSSGTRSHEQYF.

This clone was observed a few times. The V gene is TRBV7-6, the J gene TRBJ2-2; 13 positions agree with TRBD2. V lost 1 base to trimming and J lost 4 bases; unmatched junction nucleotides: 3. Germline CDR1 SGHVS, CDR2 FNYEAQ. There are 17 residues in the CDR3. CDR3 sequence: CASSLGLAGGLTGELFF. CDR3 DNA: TGTGCCAGCAGCTTAGGACTAGCGGGAGGTCTCACCGGGGAGCTGTTTTTT.

The V and J genes are TRBV12-3 or TRBV12-4 and TRBJ2-1; tentatively, D is TRBD2 (5 bases). There are 12 residues in the CDR3. Trimming shortened V by 4 bases and J by 6 bases, and 7 bases separated the two germline ends. This CDR3 reads CASSSEGNEQFF. The CDR3 region has the DNA TGTGCCAGCAGTTCCGAGGGCAATGAGCAGTTCTTC.

This clone has only a few counts. The gene calls are TRBV6-2 or TRBV6-3 and TRBJ1-5, with D possibly TRBD1 on 5 matching bases. CDR1 and CDR2 (germline): MNHEY, SVGEGT. CDR3 length: 16 residues. V lost 5 bases and J 0 bases, leaving 14 bases between the germline ends. CDR3 loop: CASSRSQGYSNQPQHF. The CDR3 DNA follows: TGTGCCAGCAGTAGAAGCCAGGGTTATAGCAATCAGCCCCAGCATTTT.

Only a few counts were recorded for this clone. Written as DNA, the CDR3 is TGCAGCTGCAATATAGCGGGAACCTACGAGCAGTACTTC. It translates to CSCNIAGTYEQYF. V is TRBV29-1 and J is TRBJ2-7, with 8 bases lining up with TRBD2. The CDR3 is made up of 13 amino acids. With V trimmed by 8 bases and J by 2 bases, 8 bases remained unmatched. From germline, CDR1 is SQVTM and CDR2 ANQGSEA.

This chain joins TRBV12-3 or TRBV12-4 and TRBJ1-4; D is ambiguous. V was cut by 5 bases and J by 4 bases, with 8 bases left in between. CDR3 length equals 13 residues. CDR3 nucleotides: TGTGCCAGCAGTGGGGAGGATAATGAAAAACTGTTTTTT. Protein product: CASSGEDNEKLFF.

The genes are TRBV5-4 and TRBJ1-6; possible D gene TRBD1, 6 bases. This CDR3 has 15 residues. Germline V gene lookup returns CDR1 SGHNT and CDR2 YYREEE (reference sequence). The V gene lost 0 bases and the J gene lost 8 bases, with 12 bases spanning the gap. CDR3 coding DNA: TGTGCCAGCAGCTTGGAGGGGAGGGGGGATTCACCCCTCCACTTT. This encodes CASSLEGRGDSPLHF.